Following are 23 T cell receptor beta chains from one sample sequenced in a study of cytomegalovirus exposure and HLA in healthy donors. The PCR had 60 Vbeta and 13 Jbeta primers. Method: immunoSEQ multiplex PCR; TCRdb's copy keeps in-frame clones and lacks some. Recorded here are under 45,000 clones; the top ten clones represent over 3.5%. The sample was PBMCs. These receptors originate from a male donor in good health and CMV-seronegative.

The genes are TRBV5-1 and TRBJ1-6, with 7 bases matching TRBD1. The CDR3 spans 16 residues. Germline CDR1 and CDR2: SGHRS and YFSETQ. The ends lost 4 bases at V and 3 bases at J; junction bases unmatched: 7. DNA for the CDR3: TGCGCCAGCAGCGCGAGCCGGGACAGCTATAATTCACCCCTCCACTTT. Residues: CASSASRDSYNSPLHF.

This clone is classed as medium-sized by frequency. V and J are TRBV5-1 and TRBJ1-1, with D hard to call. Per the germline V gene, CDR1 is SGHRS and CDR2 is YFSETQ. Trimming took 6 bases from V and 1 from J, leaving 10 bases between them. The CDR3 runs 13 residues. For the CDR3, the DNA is TGCGCCAGCATCCTCGGAGGGAACACTGAAGCTTTCTTT. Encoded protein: CASILGGNTEAFF.

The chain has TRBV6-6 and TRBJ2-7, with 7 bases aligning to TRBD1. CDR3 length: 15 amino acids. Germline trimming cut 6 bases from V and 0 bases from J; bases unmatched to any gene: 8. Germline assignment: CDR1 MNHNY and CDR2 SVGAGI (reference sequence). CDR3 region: CASRERTGVSYEQYF. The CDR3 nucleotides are TGTGCCAGCAGGGAACGGACAGGAGTCTCCTACGAGCAGTACTTC.

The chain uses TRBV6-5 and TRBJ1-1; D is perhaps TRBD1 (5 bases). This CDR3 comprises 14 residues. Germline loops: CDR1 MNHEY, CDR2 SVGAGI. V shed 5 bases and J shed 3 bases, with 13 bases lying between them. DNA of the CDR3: TGTGCCAGCAGTGAGGCGGGGGATCACACTGAAGCTTTCTTT. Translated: CASSEAGDHTEAFF.

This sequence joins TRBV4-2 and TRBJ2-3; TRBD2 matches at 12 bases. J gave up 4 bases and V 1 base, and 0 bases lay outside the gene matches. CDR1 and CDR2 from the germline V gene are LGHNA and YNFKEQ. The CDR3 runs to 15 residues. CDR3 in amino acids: CASSQASGGADTQYF. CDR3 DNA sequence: TGTGCCAGCAGCCAAGCTAGCGGGGGGGCAGATACGCAGTATTTT.

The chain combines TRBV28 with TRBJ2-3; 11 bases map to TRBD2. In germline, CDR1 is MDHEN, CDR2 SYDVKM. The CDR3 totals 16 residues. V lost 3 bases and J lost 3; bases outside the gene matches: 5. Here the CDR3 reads CASSFGTSGITDTQYF. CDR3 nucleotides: TGTGCCAGCAGTTTTGGGACTAGCGGAATAACAGATACGCAGTATTTT.

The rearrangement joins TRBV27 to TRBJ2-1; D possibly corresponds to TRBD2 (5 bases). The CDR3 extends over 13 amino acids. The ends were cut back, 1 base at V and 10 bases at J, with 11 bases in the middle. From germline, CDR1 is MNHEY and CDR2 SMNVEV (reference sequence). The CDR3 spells CASSLLATGEQFF. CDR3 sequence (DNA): TGTGCCAGCAGTTTATTAGCTACGGGGGAGCAGTTCTTC.

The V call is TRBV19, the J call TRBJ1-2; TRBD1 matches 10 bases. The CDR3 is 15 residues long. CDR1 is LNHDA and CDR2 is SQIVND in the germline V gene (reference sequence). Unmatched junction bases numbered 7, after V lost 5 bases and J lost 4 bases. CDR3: CASSVRQGAVYGYTF. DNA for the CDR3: TGTGCCAGTAGTGTACGACAGGGGGCTGTCTATGGCTACACCTTC.

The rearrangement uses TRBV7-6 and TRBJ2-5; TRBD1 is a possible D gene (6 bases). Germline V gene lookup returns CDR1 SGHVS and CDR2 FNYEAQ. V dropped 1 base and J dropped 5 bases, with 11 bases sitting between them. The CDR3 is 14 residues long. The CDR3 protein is CASSLGTTGETQYF. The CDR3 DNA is TGTGCCAGCAGCTTAGGGACAACAGGGGAGACCCAGTACTTC.

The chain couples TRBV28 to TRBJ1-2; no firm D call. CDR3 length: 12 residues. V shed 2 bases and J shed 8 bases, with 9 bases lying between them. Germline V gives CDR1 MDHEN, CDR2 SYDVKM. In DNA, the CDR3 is TGTGCCAGCAGTTTAGCGGCCAAAGGCTACACCTTC. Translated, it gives CASSLAAKGYTF.

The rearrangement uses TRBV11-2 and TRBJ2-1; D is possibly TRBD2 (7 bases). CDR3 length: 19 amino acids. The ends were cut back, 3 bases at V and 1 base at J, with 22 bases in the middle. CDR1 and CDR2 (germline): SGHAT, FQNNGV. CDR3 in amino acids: CASSFFSGGGGTSYNEQFF. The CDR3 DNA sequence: TGTGCCAGCAGCTTCTTCTCGGGGGGAGGGGGGACTTCCTACAATGAGCAGTTCTTC.

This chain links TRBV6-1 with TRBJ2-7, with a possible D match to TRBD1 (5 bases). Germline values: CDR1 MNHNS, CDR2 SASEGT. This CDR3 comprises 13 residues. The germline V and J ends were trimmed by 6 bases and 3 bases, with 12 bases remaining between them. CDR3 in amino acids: CASSPQEIYEQYF. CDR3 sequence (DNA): TGTGCCAGCAGCCCACAGGAGATCTACGAGCAGTACTTC.

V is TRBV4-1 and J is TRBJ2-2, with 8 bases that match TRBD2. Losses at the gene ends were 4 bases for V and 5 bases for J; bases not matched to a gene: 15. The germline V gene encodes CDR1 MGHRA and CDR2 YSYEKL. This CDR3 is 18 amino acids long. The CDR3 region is CASSPERGSQRGTGELFF. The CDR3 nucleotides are TGCGCCAGCAGCCCAGAGCGGGGGTCCCAGAGGGGGACCGGGGAGCTGTTTTTT.

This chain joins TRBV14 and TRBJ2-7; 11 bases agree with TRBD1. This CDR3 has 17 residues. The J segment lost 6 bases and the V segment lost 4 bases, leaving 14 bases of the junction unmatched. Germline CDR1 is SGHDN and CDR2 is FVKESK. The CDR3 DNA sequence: TGTGCCAGCAGCCCCCCCTTAGGGACAGGGGGATTCCGCGAGCAGTACTTC. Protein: CASSPPLGTGGFREQYF.

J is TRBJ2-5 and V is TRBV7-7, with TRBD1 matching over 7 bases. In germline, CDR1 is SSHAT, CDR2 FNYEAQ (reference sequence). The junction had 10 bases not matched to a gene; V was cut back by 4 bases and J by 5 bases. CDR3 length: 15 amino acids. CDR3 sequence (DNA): TGTGCCAGCAGCTCGTATGACTCCAGGGGGGAGACCCAGTACTTC. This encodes CASSSYDSRGETQYF.

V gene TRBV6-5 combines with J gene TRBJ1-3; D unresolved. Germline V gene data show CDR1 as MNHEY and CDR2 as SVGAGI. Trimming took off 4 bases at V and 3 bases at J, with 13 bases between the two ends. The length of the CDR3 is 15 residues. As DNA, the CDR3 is TGTGCCAGCAGTTTTCGGGGAATGAGTGGAAACACCATATATTTT. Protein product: CASSFRGMSGNTIYF.

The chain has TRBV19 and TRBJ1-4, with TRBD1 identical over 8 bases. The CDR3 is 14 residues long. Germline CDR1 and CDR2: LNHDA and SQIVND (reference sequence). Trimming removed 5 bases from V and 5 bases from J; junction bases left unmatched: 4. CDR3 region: CASSDRGWNEKLFF. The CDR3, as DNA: TGTGCCAGTAGTGACAGGGGTTGGAATGAAAAACTGTTTTTT.

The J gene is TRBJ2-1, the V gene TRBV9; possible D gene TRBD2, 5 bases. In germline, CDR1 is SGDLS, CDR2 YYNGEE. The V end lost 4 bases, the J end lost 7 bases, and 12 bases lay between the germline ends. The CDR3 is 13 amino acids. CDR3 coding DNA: TGTGCCAGCAGCAGACGGGGATTGAATGAGCAGTTCTTC. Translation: CASSRRGLNEQFF.

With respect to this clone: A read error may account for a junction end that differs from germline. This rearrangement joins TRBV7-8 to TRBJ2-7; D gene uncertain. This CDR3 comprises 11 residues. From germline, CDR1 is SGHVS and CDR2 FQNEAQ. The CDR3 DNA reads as TGTGCCAGCAGCTTAGCTCAAAATGTTCAGTTC. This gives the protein CASSLAQNVQF.

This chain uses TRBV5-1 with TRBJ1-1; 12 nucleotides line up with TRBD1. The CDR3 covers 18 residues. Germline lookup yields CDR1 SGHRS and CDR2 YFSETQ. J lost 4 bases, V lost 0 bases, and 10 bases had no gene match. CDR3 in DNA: TGCGCCAGCAGCTTGGCCGGGGACAGGGGGCGGGTGGCCACTGAAGCTTTCTTT. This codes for CASSLAGDRGRVATEAFF.

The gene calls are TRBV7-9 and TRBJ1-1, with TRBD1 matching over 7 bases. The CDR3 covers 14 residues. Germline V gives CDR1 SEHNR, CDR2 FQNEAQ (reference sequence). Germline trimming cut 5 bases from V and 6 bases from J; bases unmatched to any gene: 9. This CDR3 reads CASSVTTGASEAFF. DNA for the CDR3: TGTGCCAGCAGCGTTACAACAGGGGCTTCTGAAGCTTTCTTT.

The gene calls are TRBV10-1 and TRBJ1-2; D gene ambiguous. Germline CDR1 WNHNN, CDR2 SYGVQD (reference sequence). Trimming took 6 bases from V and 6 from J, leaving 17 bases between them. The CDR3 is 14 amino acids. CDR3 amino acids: CASSPSGSLDGYTF. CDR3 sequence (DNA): TGCGCCAGCAGCCCCTCGGGATCACTTGATGGCTACACCTTC.

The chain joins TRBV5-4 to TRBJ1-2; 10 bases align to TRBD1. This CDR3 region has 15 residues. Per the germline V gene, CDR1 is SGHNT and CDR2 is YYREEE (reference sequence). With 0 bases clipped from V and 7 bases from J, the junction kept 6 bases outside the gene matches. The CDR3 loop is CASSLVRQGAGGYTF. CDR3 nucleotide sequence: TGTGCCAGCAGCTTGGTGAGACAGGGGGCGGGTGGCTACACCTTC.